The source of this T cell receptor beta chain is a study of response to subunit inactivated influenza vaccine. Study conclusions and caveats: With each seasonal influenza vaccination, the authors suggested, few new T cells are recruited.

Germline V gives CDR1 SQVTM, CDR2 ANQGSEA. V was pared by 6 bases and J by 4 bases, with 14 bases between. The CDR3 is 13 residues long. TCRdb re-analysed the RT-PCR reads in MiXCR, keeping a single row per CDR3 protein. The repertoire has under 950,000 distinct CDR3 sequences, around 21% of them found once; the top ten carry roughly a tenth. This clonotype was detected a few times. What it binds is unknown. The sample in question was PBMCs from blood, obtained 5 days after vaccination. The chain recombines TRBV29-1 with TRBJ2-3; D ambiguous. This receptor was identified in a man between 50 and 59 years old who received an inactivated influenza vaccine. This CDR3 is CSVSNSNADTQYF. The CDR3 nucleotides read TGCAGCGTAAGCAACTCAAATGCAGATACGCAGTATTTT.